A single sample gave rise to the 32 T cell receptor beta chains below, sequenced in a study of siplizumab effects on memory and regulatory T cells. Here immunoSEQ multiplex PCR was the method, and the copy in TCRdb shows in-frame clones only, minus some. Among over 85,000 clones, 96% were seen once, and the ten largest hold 0.025% to 0.035%. Input material: naive CD4+ T cells sorted from blood. The receptors come from a human donor in good health.

V gene TRBV4-2 combines with J gene TRBJ1-1; D is unresolved. The CDR3 has 15 amino acids. Germline V gene lookup returns CDR1 LGHNA and CDR2 YNFKEQ. V lost 1 base to trimming and J lost 1 base, with 10 bases between them. CDR3 residues: CASSQGVTWNTEAFF. In nucleotides, the CDR3 is TGTGCCAGCAGCCAAGGGGTCACCTGGAACACTGAAGCTTTCTTT.

V gene TRBV5-5 combines with J gene TRBJ1-1, with unresolved D. Looked up from germline, CDR1 is SGHKS and CDR2 is YYEKEE (reference sequence). Trimming pared 4 bases from V and 4 bases from J, leaving 14 bases between. The CDR3 is 14 amino acids. The CDR3 nucleotides are TGTGCCAGCAGCCCAGCATGGGAGTCCACTGAAGCTTTCTTT. This codes for CASSPAWESTEAFF.

The V call is TRBV7-2, the J call TRBJ1-2, with unresolved D. The CDR3 is made up of 13 amino acids. CDR1 and CDR2 (germline): SGHTA, FQGNSA. The germline V and J ends were trimmed by 0 bases and 5 bases, with 7 bases remaining between them. The CDR3 bases are TGTGCCAGCAGCTTAGCGCCCGAGTATGGCTACACCTTC. Protein sequence: CASSLAPEYGYTF.

CDR3 sequence (DNA): TGTGCCAGCAGCTTATGGACAGGGCAGGACATTCAGTACTTC. Translated: CASSLWTGQDIQYF. The genes are TRBV5-8 and TRBJ2-4; 8 nucleotides line up with TRBD1. CDR3 size: 14 residues. Looked up from germline, CDR1 is SGHTS and CDR2 is YDEGEE. V trimming: 2 bases; J trimming: 8 bases; junction bases outside the gene matches: 6.

The chain joins TRBV7-9 to TRBJ1-1, with D perhaps TRBD1 (6 bases). V was shortened by 5 bases and J by 0 bases, with 13 bases between the two germline ends. Germline assignment: CDR1 SEHNR and CDR2 FQNEAQ (reference sequence). The CDR3 consists of 15 residues. CDR3 sequence reads: CASSRNTGLNTEAFF. The DNA for the CDR3 is TGTGCCAGCAGCCGCAATACAGGGTTGAACACTGAAGCTTTCTTT.

This sequence joins TRBV9 and TRBJ2-1; 9 nucleotides match TRBD2. The germline V gene encodes CDR1 SGDLS and CDR2 YYNGEE. The V gene end was trimmed by 0 bases and the J gene end by 4 bases; junction bases not matched to a gene: 2. The CDR3 has 15 amino acids. CDR3 loop: CASSVDAGGYNEQFF. The CDR3 DNA reads as TGTGCCAGCAGCGTAGACGCGGGGGGGTACAATGAGCAGTTCTTC.

The rearrangement joins TRBV30 to TRBJ2-2; 7 bases fit TRBD1. The trim removed 2 bases at V and 7 bases at J, leaving 10 bases unmatched. The length of the CDR3 is 15 residues. CDR1 GTSNPN and CDR2 SVGIG come from the germline V gene (reference sequence). The CDR3 is CAWSTGVTPGGELFF. The CDR3 bases are TGTGCCTGGAGTACAGGGGTTACACCCGGCGGGGAGCTGTTTTTT.

V and J are TRBV4-1 and TRBJ1-4; tentatively, D is TRBD1 (6 bases). The CDR3 contains 18 residues. CDR1 and CDR2 (germline): MGHRA, YSYEKL. V was clipped by 2 bases and J by 7 bases, with 23 bases between them. CDR3 loop: CASSQWGKHGTYREKLFF. CDR3 sequence (DNA): TGCGCCAGCAGCCAATGGGGCAAGCACGGGACATATCGTGAAAAACTGTTTTTT.

The chain is built from TRBV5-5 and TRBJ2-1; TRBD2 matches at 14 bases. Germline-derived CDR1 and CDR2 are SGHKS and YYEKEE (reference sequence). CDR3 length: 18 residues. V lost 4 bases to trimming and J lost 4 bases; unmatched junction nucleotides: 10. The CDR3 DNA is TGTGCCAGCAGCACCGGACTAGCGGGGGGACTGTTTTACAATGAGCAGTTCTTC. Protein: CASSTGLAGGLFYNEQFF. Complete variable domain (other parts from reference TRBV5-5 and TRBJ2-1): DAGVTQSPTHLIKTRGQQVTLRCSPISGHKSVSWYQQVLGQGPQFIFQYYEKEERGRGNFPDRFSARQFPNYSSELNVNALLLGDSALYLCASSTGLAGGLFYNEQFFGPGTRLTVL.

The V gene is TRBV7-6, the J gene TRBJ2-7, with a weak D call TRBD1 (5 bases). The CDR3 runs 15 residues. Germline loops: CDR1 SGHVS, CDR2 FNYEAQ. Deletions cut 1 base from V and 2 bases from J, with 12 bases between. CDR3 DNA sequence: TGTGCCAGCAGCTTAGGATCTCCAGGGCCCTACGAGCAGTACTTC. It yields the protein CASSLGSPGPYEQYF.

The chain has TRBV6-6 and TRBJ1-4, with D maybe TRBD1 (5 bases). Trimming shortened V by 3 bases and J by 4 bases, and 9 bases separated the two germline ends. In germline, CDR1 is MNHNY, CDR2 SVGAGI (reference sequence). The CDR3 is 14 residues long. The CDR3 DNA reads TGTGCCAGCAGTTATATGGGGGATAATGAAAAACTGTTTTTT. It encodes CASSYMGDNEKLFF.

The chain uses TRBV7-6 and TRBJ2-1, with TRBD2 as a possible D gene (6 bases). CDR1 and CDR2 from the germline V gene are SGHVS and FNYEAQ. The CDR3 consists of 13 residues. Trimming took off 1 base at V and 9 bases at J, with 10 bases between the two ends. CDR3 in DNA: TGTGCCAGCAGCTTAGGTTACGGGGGTGAGCAGTTCTTC. Translated, it gives CASSLGYGGEQFF.

The chain has TRBV5-5 and TRBJ1-6, with D possibly matching TRBD1 (5 bases). The germline V gene encodes CDR1 SGHKS and CDR2 YYEKEE (reference sequence). Trimming left V 2 bases short and J 5 bases short, with 11 bases between. The CDR3 has 15 amino acids. CDR3 sequence: CASSFSDSNNSPLHF. For the CDR3, the DNA is TGTGCCAGCAGCTTCTCTGACAGTAATAATTCACCCCTCCACTTT.

The genes are TRBV5-1 and TRBJ1-5; D is perhaps TRBD1 (6 bases). This CDR3 is 17 amino acids long. V dropped 4 bases and J dropped 0 bases, with 17 bases sitting between them. CDR1 SGHRS and CDR2 YFSETQ come from the germline V gene. The CDR3 DNA is TGCGCCAGCAGCCCAACAGGGATTGGAACTAGCAATCAGCCCCAGCATTTT. Its protein product is CASSPTGIGTSNQPQHF.

This rearrangement joins TRBV11-2 to TRBJ1-2, with 8 positions matching TRBD1. The germline V gene encodes CDR1 SGHAT and CDR2 FQNNGV. The CDR3 runs to 14 residues. Trimming at V came to 5 bases and at J to 5 bases, leaving 7 bases not matched to a gene. The CDR3 sequence: CASSKNQGAYGYTF. CDR3 sequence (DNA): TGTGCCAGCAGCAAAAACCAGGGGGCGTATGGCTACACCTTC. The full variable domain, its missing parts supplied by reference TRBV11-2 and TRBJ1-2, is EAGVAQSPRYKIIEKRQSVAFWCNPISGHATLYWYQQILGQGPKLLIQFQNNGVVDDSQLPKDRFSAERLKGVDSTLKIQPAKLEDSAVYLCASSKNQGAYGYTFGSGTRLTVV.

The rearrangement links TRBV10-2 to TRBJ1-3, with 11 nucleotides matching TRBD1. Germline loops: CDR1 WSHSY, CDR2 SAAADI. V lost 10 bases, J lost 4 bases, and 9 bases stayed unmatched. The CDR3 totals 15 residues. This CDR3 reads CATGQGASEGNTIYF. Written as DNA, the CDR3 is TGCGCCACCGGACAGGGGGCGTCGGAGGGAAACACCATATATTTT.

V usage is TRBV11-2 and J usage is TRBJ2-7; TRBD1 aligns across 12 bases. The J segment lost 0 bases and the V segment lost 5 bases, leaving 11 bases of the junction unmatched. Per germline, CDR1 SGHAT and CDR2 FQNNGV. This CDR3 contains 18 residues. The CDR3 DNA sequence: TGTGCCAGCAGCGACGGGACAGGGGGCCGCGGGACCTCCTACGAGCAGTACTTC. Amino acids: CASSDGTGGRGTSYEQYF.

The chain recombines TRBV7-3 with TRBJ2-5, with 12 bases matching TRBD2. V lost 5 bases to trimming and J lost 5 bases; unmatched junction nucleotides: 6. CDR1 and CDR2 from the germline V gene are SGHTA and FQGTGA. The CDR3 extends over 15 amino acids. This CDR3 is CASSPGTSGPETQYF. In nucleotides, the CDR3 is TGTGCCAGCAGCCCCGGGACTAGCGGGCCGGAGACCCAGTACTTC.

V usage is TRBV27 and J usage is TRBJ2-4; TRBD2 matches 14 bases. The germline V gene has CDR1 MNHEY and CDR2 SMNVEV (reference sequence). V lost 9 bases, J lost 8 bases, and 6 bases stayed unmatched. The CDR3 totals 14 residues. The CDR3 reads CASRLAGGLDIQYF. In DNA form, the CDR3 reads TGTGCCAGTCGACTAGCGGGGGGGCTGGACATTCAGTACTTC.

V gene TRBV30 combines with J gene TRBJ1-2; D unclear. The CDR3 length is 13 residues. The V gene lost 1 base and the J gene lost 0 bases, with 6 bases spanning the gap. In germline, CDR1 is GTSNPN, CDR2 SVGIG (reference sequence). CDR3 in DNA: TGTGCCTGGAGTGGTTTAACTAACTATGGCTACACCTTC. This codes for CAWSGLTNYGYTF.

The chain links TRBV6-5 to TRBJ1-6; D might be TRBD1 (5 bases). Looked up from germline, CDR1 is MNHEY and CDR2 is SVGAGI. The V gene lost 5 bases and the J gene lost 10 bases, with 18 bases spanning the gap. The CDR3 contains 15 residues. In DNA form, the CDR3 reads TGTGCCAGCAGTACCCCGGGACGCCGAACCTCACCCCTCCACTTT. This gives the protein CASSTPGRRTSPLHF.

The V call is TRBV7-2, the J call TRBJ1-1; no firm D call. Germline V lookup: CDR1 SGHTA, CDR2 FQGNSA. The CDR3 contains 15 residues. V was shortened by 4 bases and J by 0 bases, with 12 bases between the two germline ends. CDR3 region: CASSSRIGLNTEAFF. CDR3 DNA: TGTGCCAGCAGCTCCCGGATCGGGCTGAACACTGAAGCTTTCTTT.

This chain uses TRBV2 with TRBJ1-1; TRBD1 matches at 9 bases. The germline V gene encodes CDR1 SNHLY and CDR2 FYNNEI. J was trimmed by 4 bases and V by 6 bases; bases with no gene match: 6. This CDR3 comprises 14 residues. CDR3 sequence (DNA): TGTGCCAGCAGGGGGGGGACAGGGACCACTGAAGCTTTCTTT. Protein sequence: CASRGGTGTTEAFF.

This chain's CDR3 is CATSRTGPAYNEQFF. The CDR3 DNA follows: TGTGCCACCAGCAGGACAGGTCCGGCTTACAATGAGCAGTTCTTC. The chain joins TRBV15 to TRBJ2-1; D may be TRBD1 (6 bases). The V gene lost 3 bases and the J gene lost 4 bases, with 13 bases spanning the gap. The CDR3 runs to 15 residues. The V gene's germline CDR1 is LNHNV and CDR2 YYDKDF (reference sequence). The full variable domain, with the rest looked up from reference TRBV15 and TRBJ2-1, is DAMVIQNPRYQVTQFGKPVTLSCSQTLNHNVMYWYQQKSSQAPKLLFHYYDKDFNNEADTPDNFQSRRPNTSFCFLDIRSPGLGDTAMYLCATSRTGPAYNEQFFGPGTRLTVL.

The CDR3 nucleotides read TGTGCCAGCAGCGGGGGCGGCAGGGTCGTCGGGGAGCTGTTTTTT. It encodes CASSGGGRVVGELFF. J is TRBJ2-2 and V is TRBV7-2; D may be TRBD1 (6 bases). Trimming took 5 bases from V and 7 from J, leaving 17 bases between them. The CDR3 loop spans 15 amino acids. Germline assignment: CDR1 SGHTA and CDR2 FQGNSA.

V usage is TRBV4-3 and J usage is TRBJ1-2; 7 nucleotides line up with TRBD1. This CDR3 has 15 amino acids. Germline V gives CDR1 LGHNA, CDR2 YSLEER. Trimming at V came to 0 bases and at J to 13 bases, leaving 14 bases not matched to a gene. The CDR3 DNA sequence: TGCGCCAGCAGCCAAGAGTGGGGACAGACCGCCTCGGCCACCTTC. Amino acids: CASSQEWGQTASATF.

The chain employs TRBV19 and TRBJ1-5; tentative D call: TRBD1 (6 bases). CDR3 size: 12 residues. Germline assignment: CDR1 LNHDA and CDR2 SQIVND (reference sequence). V lost 10 bases to trimming and J lost 5 bases, with 12 bases between them. CDR3 in DNA: TGTGCCACGCAGGACAGCCATCAGCCCCAGCATTTT. Protein: CATQDSHQPQHF.

In nucleotides, the CDR3 is TGTGCCAGTAGTATTTCCTGGCAGACAGATACGCAGTATTTT. Amino acid sequence: CASSISWQTDTQYF. The chain employs TRBV19 and TRBJ2-3; D is undetermined. From germline, CDR1 is LNHDA and CDR2 SQIVND (reference sequence). The V end lost 3 bases, the J end lost 3 bases, and 10 bases lay between the germline ends. CDR3 length: 14 amino acids. Using reference TRBV19 and TRBJ2-3 for the parts outside the CDR3, the full variable domain is DGGITQSPKYLFRKEGQNVTLSCEQNLNHDAMYWYRQDPGQGLRLIYYSQIVNDFQKGDIAEGYSVSREKKESFPLTVTSAQKNPTAFYLCASSISWQTDTQYFGPGTRLTVL.

V gene TRBV19 combines with J gene TRBJ1-6; 9 bases are shared with TRBD1. The CDR3 runs 16 residues. With V trimmed by 11 bases and J by 7 bases, 15 bases remained unmatched. The germline CDR1 and CDR2 sequences are LNHDA and SQIVND (reference sequence). The CDR3 nucleotides read TGTGCCGCGTCACGGCGGGGACAGGGTGGCAATTCACCCCTCCACTTT. This encodes CAASRRGQGGNSPLHF.

The genes are TRBV7-9 and TRBJ1-5; D not certain. The V end lost 5 bases, the J end lost 5 bases, and 10 bases lay between the germline ends. Germline CDR1 and CDR2: SEHNR and FQNEAQ (reference sequence). This CDR3 contains 13 residues. CDR3 region: CASSIGDDQPQHF. The CDR3 region has the DNA TGTGCCAGCAGCATTGGGGATGATCAGCCCCAGCATTTT.

The chain employs TRBV7-2 and TRBJ2-7; 11 nucleotides agree with TRBD2. CDR3 size: 16 residues. Germline values: CDR1 SGHTA, CDR2 FQGNSA. V lost 4 bases to trimming and J lost 9 bases; unmatched junction nucleotides: 14. CDR3 in amino acids: CASSSGGTSGTLGQYF. CDR3 nucleotide sequence: TGTGCCAGCAGCTCAGGCGGGACTAGCGGCACCCTAGGGCAGTACTTC.

The chain recombines TRBV21-1 with TRBJ2-5; the D segment call TRBD1 is taken from the table without a DNA check. TRBV21-1 is an annotated pseudogene. The CDR3 consists of 16 residues. CDR3 loop: CASRPRHRVMGETQYF. The CDR3 region has the DNA TGTGCCAGCAGGCCGCGCCACAGGGTAATGGGGGAGACCCAGTACTTC.